The sequence of this T cell receptor beta chain was determined in a study of human T cells and chemical hapten exposure. Unfractionated whole blood yielded the extracted total RNA. Study processing details: There were a median of roughly 100,000 TCRs per sample, with a range from about 23,224 to 690,600. MiXCR, run by TCRdb on the 5' RACE reads, gives a single entry per CDR3 protein. The V and J calls were determined by TCRdb, not by the authors. The sample has 80,000 or so distinct CDR3 sequences, more than 15% seen once. V shed 10 bases, J shed 11 bases, and the junction held 11 bases outside the gene matches. Germline V gives CDR1 ENHRY, CDR2 SYGVKD. The CDR3 consists of 13 residues. This clonotype occurred many times.

This chain uses TRBV10-3 with TRBJ2-1, with 10 bases matching TRBD2. The origin of this receptor is a female donor in good health. The CDR3, as DNA: TGTGCCACCCTATTAGAAGCGGGAGGGAAGCAGTTCTTC. Translation: CATLLEAGGKQFF.